The rows below give T cell receptor beta chains drawn from one sample of a study of human T cells and chemical hapten exposure. TCRdb ran MiXCR on the RACE reads and lists one entry per CDR3 protein. Among over 65,000 distinct CDR3 sequences, around a tenth were seen once, and the ten largest hold more than 1.5%. The sample here was whole blood, taken in connection with sensitization to the hapten diphenylcyclopropenone (DPC). These receptor sequences come from a man between 18 and 29 years old with alopecia areata. Some clones in this sample may be carry-over from other donors' samples. Each CDR3 is given with its conserved first and last residue. Fields, in order: J gene, V gene, D gene, clone size, CDR3 DNA, CDR3 protein. D genes are given only for firm matches. Some rows mark clone size as missing; the rest say once, few, many or name a class of expanded clone.

>TRBJ2-5|TRBV4-1|-|few
TGCGCCAGCAGCCAAGGAGTGGTTGAGACCCAGTACTTC
CASSQGVVETQYF
>TRBJ1-4|TRBV2|TRBD1|many
TGTGCCAGCAGTCGGACAGGATATGAAAAACTGTTTTTT
CASSRTGYEKLFF
>TRBJ1-1|TRBV5-6|-|few
TGTGCCAGCACCCCGTGGGAACGGATGAACACTGAAGCTTTCTTT
CASTPWERMNTEAFF
>TRBJ1-2|TRBV25-1|-|-
TGTGCCAGCCAACGTACAGGGAACTATGGCTACACCTTC
CASQRTGNYGYTF
>TRBJ1-1|TRBV3-1|-|-
TGTGCCAGCAGGTTCGAAGCCCTGAACACTGAAGCTTTCTTT
CASRFEALNTEAFF
>TRBJ2-7|TRBV20-1|TRBD2|-
TGCAGTGCTAGACCCCTTAGCGGGGGCTCCTACGAGCAGTACTTC
CSARPLSGGSYEQYF
>TRBJ1-5|TRBV7-2|-|many
TGTGCCAGCAGCTTAAGGGGCAATCAGCCCCAGCATTTT
CASSLRGNQPQHF
>TRBJ1-1|TRBV18|-|many
TGTGCCAGCACGGTAAAACAGGGAGTGGGAACTGAAGCTTTCTTT
CASTVKQGVGTEAFF
>TRBJ2-1|TRBV10-1|-|many
TGCGCCAGCAGTGAGTCGAGCAGGGTGGGCAATGAGCAGTTCTTC
CASSESSRVGNEQFF
>TRBJ1-2|TRBV5-1|-|-
TGCGCCAGCAGCTTGGCGACCGGACGGAAGGATGGCTACACCTTC
CASSLATGRKDGYTF
>TRBJ2-7|TRBV6-2/TRBV6-3|-|few
TGTGCCAGCAGTTACTCGTCCTACGAGCAGTACTTC
CASSYSSYEQYF
>TRBJ2-1|TRBV18|-|few
TGTGCCAGCTCACGGGCCGAGGGGGGCTCCTACAATGAGCAGTTCTTC
CASSRAEGGSYNEQFF
>TRBJ2-1|TRBV7-3|TRBD1|many
TGTGCCAGCAGCTCGGACAGGGACAATGAGCAGTTCTTC
CASSSDRDNEQFF
>TRBJ1-1|TRBV10-3|-|many
TGTGCCATCAGTGTCGGGGAGACGACTGAAGCTTTCTTT
CAISVGETTEAFF
>TRBJ1-6|TRBV10-3|-|-
TGTGCCATCAGTGGCGGGTATGATTCACCCCTCCACTTT
CAISGGYDSPLHF
>TRBJ2-3|TRBV5-6|-|many
TGTGCCAGCAGCATACCGATGAGTCAGGGGCAGTATTTT
CASSIPMSQGQYF
>TRBJ1-6|TRBV28|-|few
TGTGCCAGCAGGGACAGTTCACCCCTCCACTTT
CASRDSSPLHF
>TRBJ2-7|TRBV7-6|-|many
TGTGCCAGCAGCCCGGACAGTTCCTTCTCCTACGAGCAGTACTTC
CASSPDSSFSYEQYF
>TRBJ1-2|TRBV3-1|-|few
TGTGCCAGCAGCCCATACGGCTATGGCTACACCTTC
CASSPYGYGYTF
>TRBJ2-7|TRBV28|TRBD1|-
TGTGCCGGATCCCGACAGGGCCCCTACGAGCAGTACTTC
CAGSRQGPYEQYF
>TRBJ1-2|TRBV4-1|-|-
TGCGCCAGCAGCCAATTTAGGACTCAAGGTTCATTCTTC
CASSQFRTQGSFF
>TRBJ2-3|TRBV2|-|few
TGTGCCAGCAGTGGGACCCGCACAGATACGCAGTATTTT
CASSGTRTDTQYF
>TRBJ1-1|TRBV7-8|-|few
TGTGCCAGCAGCCCCCCGGGACCCCCGTGGGGTGAAGCTTTCTTT
CASSPPGPPWGEAFF
>TRBJ2-5|TRBV9|-|-
TGTGCCAGTAATCGGGAAGGTGCGGGGCGTCCCGGGGAGACCCAGTACTTC
CASNREGAGRPGETQYF
>TRBJ2-1|TRBV18|-|few
TGTGCCAGCTCACCCGATCAGGGGTCCCCCTACAATGAGCAGTTCTTC
CASSPDQGSPYNEQFF
>TRBJ2-2|TRBV18|-|many
TGTGCCAGCTCACCAACCGGGGAGCTGTTTTTT
CASSPTGELFF
>TRBJ2-2|TRBV6-2/TRBV6-3|-|few
TGTGCCAGCCAAGACCAGAACACCGGGGAGCTGTTTTTT
CASQDQNTGELFF
>TRBJ1-4|TRBV28|-|many
TGTGCCAGCAGTTTACTGGGAGGTGAAAAACTGTTTTTT
CASSLLGGEKLFF
>TRBJ2-3|TRBV12-2|-|few
TGTGCAAGTCGCTTAGCGGACAGTTTGGACACAGATACGCAGTATTTT
CASRLADSLDTDTQYF